This T cell receptor beta chain was obtained from a study of OX40 agonist ivuxolimab in advanced cancers. For the study at large: Patients in the trial were receiving intravenous ivuxolimab every 2 weeks, at doses of 0.01 to 10 mg/kg. Melanoma, hepatocellular carcinoma, head and neck or renal cell cancer occurred in dose-escalation patients. Those enrolled were less than 85% male, with a mean age of approximately 60 years and ages from about 20 to 79.

Sequencing was performed with immunoSEQ multiplex PCR; in TCRdb, only in-frame clones are kept and a portion is missing. The repertoire has around 62,000 clones, around 83% of them found once; the top ten carry roughly 1.6%. The germline CDR1 and CDR2 sequences are MDHEN and SYDVKM. V lost 3 bases to trimming and J lost 4 bases, with 12 bases between them. The CDR3 is 14 amino acids. The starting material was CD4+ or CD8+ T cells sorted from blood, obtained in a trial of the OX40 agonist ivuxolimab. This receptor was identified in an adult with an advanced solid tumor such as melanoma, head and neck, liver or kidney cancer. The genes are TRBV28 and TRBJ1-1; TRBD1 is a possible D gene (5 bases). In DNA, the CDR3 is TGTGCCAGCAGTTTGGTGGGGGGTACCACTGAAGCTTTCTTT. This encodes CASSLVGGTTEAFF.